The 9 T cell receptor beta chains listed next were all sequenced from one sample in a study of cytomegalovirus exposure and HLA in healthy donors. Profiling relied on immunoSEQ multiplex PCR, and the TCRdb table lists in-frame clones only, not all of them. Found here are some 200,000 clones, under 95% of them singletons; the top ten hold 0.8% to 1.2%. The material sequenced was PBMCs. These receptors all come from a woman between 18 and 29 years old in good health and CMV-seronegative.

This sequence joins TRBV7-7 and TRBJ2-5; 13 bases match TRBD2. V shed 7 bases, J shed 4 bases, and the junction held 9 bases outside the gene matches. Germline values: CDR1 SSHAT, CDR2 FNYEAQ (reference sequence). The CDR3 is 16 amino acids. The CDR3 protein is CASTPAGTSGVETQYF. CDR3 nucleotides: TGTGCCAGCACCCCAGCCGGGACTAGCGGGGTAGAGACCCAGTACTTC.

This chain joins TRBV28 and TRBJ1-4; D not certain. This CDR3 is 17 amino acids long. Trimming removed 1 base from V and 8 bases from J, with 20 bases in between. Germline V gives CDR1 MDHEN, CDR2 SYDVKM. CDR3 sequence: CASSLYISRRFPEKLFF. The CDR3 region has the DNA TGTGCCAGCAGTTTATATATTTCGCGGCGGTTTCCCGAAAAACTGTTTTTT.

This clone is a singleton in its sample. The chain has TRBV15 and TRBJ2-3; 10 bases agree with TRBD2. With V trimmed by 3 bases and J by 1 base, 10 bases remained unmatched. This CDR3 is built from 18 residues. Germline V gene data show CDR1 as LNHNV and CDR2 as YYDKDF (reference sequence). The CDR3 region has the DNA TGTGCCACCAGCAGTCCCCCCAAGCGGGAGGGACGCACAGATACGCAGTATTTT. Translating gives CATSSPPKREGRTDTQYF.

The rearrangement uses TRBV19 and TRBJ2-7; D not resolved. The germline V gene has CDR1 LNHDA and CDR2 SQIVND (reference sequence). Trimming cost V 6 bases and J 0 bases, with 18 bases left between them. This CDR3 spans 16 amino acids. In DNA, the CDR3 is TGTGCCAGTAGCCCCACCCGACGTTCGGGCTCCTACGAGCAGTACTTC. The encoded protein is CASSPTRRSGSYEQYF.

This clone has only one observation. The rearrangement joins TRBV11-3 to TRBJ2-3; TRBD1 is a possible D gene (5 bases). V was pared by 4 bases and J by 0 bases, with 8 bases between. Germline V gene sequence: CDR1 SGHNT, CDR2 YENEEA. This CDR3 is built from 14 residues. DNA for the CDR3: TGTGCCAGCAGCTCCCGGACAAGCACAGATACGCAGTATTTT. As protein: CASSSRTSTDTQYF.

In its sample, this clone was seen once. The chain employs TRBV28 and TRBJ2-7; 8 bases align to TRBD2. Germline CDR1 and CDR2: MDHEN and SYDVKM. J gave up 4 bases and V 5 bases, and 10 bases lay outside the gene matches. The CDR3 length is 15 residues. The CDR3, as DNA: TGTGCCAGCAGTACCGCAGCGGGAGTAACGTACGAGCAGTACTTC. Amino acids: CASSTAAGVTYEQYF.

CDR3 sequence: CASFPTGGGLTNYGYTF. The CDR3 DNA follows: TGTGCCAGCTTCCCCACGGGAGGGGGGCTGACTAACTATGGCTACACCTTC. The chain carries TRBV7-9 and TRBJ1-2, with D possibly matching TRBD1 (6 bases). The length of the CDR3 is 17 residues. Germline CDR1 reads SEHNR; CDR2 reads FQNEAQ (reference sequence). V dropped 8 bases and J dropped 0 bases, with 22 bases sitting between them.

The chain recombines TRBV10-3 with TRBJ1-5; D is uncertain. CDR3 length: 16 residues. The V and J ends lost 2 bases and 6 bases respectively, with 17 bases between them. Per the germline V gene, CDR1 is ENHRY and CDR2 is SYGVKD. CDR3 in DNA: TGTGCCATCAGTGAGACCGGGGTCCGGGTGGGTCAGCCCCAGCATTTT. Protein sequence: CAISETGVRVGQPQHF.

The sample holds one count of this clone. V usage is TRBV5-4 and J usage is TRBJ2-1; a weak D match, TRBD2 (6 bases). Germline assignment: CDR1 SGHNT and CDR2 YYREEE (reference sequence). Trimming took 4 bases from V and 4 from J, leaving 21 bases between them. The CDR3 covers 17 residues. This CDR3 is CASSPRIAVLYYNEQFF. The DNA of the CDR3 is TGTGCCAGCAGCCCCCGGATAGCGGTACTTTATTACAATGAGCAGTTCTTC.